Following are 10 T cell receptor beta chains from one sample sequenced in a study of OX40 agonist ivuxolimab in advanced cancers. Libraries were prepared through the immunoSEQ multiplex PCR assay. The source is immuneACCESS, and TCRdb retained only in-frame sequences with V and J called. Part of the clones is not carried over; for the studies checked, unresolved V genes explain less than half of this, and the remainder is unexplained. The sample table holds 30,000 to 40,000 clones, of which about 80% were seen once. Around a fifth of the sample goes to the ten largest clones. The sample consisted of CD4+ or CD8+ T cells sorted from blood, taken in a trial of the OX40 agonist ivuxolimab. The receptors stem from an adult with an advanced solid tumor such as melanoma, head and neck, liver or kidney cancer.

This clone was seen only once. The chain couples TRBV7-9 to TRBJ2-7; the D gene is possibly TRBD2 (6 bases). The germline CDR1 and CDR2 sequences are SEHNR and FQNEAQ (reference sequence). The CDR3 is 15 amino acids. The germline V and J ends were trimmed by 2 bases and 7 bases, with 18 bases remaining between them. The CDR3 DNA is TGTGCCAGCAGCTTACAAGCCCGGGGGTATATTGAGCAGTACTTC. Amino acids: CASSLQARGYIEQYF. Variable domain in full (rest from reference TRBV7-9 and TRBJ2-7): DTGVSQNPRHKITKRGQNVTFRCDPISEHNRLYWYRQTLGQGPEFLTYFQNEAQLEKSRLLSDRFSAERPKGSFSTLEIQRTEQGDSAMYLCASSLQARGYIEQYFGPGTRLTVT.

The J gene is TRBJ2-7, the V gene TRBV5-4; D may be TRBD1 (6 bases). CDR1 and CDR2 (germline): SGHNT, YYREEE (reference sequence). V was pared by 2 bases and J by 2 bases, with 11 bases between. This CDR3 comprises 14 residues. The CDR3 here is CASSFQGTPYEQYF. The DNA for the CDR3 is TGTGCCAGCAGCTTCCAGGGGACCCCCTACGAGCAGTACTTC.

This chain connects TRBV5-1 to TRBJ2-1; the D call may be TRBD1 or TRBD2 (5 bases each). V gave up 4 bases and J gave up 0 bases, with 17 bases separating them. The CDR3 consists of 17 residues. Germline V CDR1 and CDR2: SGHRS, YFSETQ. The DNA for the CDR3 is TGCGCCAGCAGCGGGGTAGGGACCTTTAGCTCCTACAATGAGCAGTTCTTC. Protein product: CASSGVGTFSSYNEQFF.

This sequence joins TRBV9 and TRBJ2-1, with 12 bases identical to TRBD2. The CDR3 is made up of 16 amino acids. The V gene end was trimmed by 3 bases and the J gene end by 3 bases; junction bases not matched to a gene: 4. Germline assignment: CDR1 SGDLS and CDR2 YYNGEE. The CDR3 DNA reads TGTGCCAGCAGCGCAGGGGGACTAGCGGGCTACAATGAGCAGTTCTTC. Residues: CASSAGGLAGYNEQFF.

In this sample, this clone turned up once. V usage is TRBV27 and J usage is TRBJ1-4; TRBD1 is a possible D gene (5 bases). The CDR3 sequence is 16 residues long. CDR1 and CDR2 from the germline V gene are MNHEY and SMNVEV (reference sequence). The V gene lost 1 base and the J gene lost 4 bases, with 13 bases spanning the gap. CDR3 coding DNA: TGTGCCAGCAGTTTATGGGCAGGGAACCGTAATGAAAAACTGTTTTTT. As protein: CASSLWAGNRNEKLFF.

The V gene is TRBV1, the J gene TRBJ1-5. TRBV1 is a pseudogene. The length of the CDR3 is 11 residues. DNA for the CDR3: TGCACCAGCCCGAGGTTTCAGCCCCAGCATTTT. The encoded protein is CTSPRFQPQHF.

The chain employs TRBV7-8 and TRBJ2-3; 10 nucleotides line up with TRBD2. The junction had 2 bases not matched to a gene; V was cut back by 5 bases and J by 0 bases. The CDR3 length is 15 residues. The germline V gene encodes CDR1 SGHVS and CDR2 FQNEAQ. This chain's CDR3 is CASSQTSGSTDTQYF. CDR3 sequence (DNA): TGTGCCAGCAGCCAGACTAGCGGGAGCACAGATACGCAGTATTTT.

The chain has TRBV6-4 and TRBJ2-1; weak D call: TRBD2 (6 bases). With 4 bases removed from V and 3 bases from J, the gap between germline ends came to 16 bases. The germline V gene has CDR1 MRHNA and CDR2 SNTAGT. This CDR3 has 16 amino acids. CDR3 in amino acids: CASSVWGGAGYNEQFF. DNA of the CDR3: TGTGCCAGCAGTGTCTGGGGCGGGGCTGGCTACAATGAGCAGTTCTTC.

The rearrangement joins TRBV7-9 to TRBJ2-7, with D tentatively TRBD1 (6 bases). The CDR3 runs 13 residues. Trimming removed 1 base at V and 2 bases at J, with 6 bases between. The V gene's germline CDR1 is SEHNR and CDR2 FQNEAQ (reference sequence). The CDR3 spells CASSLGTAYEQYF. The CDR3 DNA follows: TGTGCCAGCAGCTTAGGGACAGCCTACGAGCAGTACTTC.

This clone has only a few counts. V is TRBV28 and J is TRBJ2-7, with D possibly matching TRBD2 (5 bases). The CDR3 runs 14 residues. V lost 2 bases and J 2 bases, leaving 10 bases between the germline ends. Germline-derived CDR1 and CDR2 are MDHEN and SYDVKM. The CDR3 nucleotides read TGTGCCAGCAGTTTAGCGGGTCCCGCCTACGAGCAGTACTTC. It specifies CASSLAGPAYEQYF.